The 15 T cell receptor beta chains given below trace back to one sample, sequenced in a study of somatic mutations in cytotoxic T cells in rheumatoid arthritis. Libraries were prepared by immunoSEQ multiplex PCR; TCRdb keeps only in-frame clonotypes and omits some of them. The sample has some 9,300 clones, approximately 90% seen once. The sample was CD8+ T cells sorted from blood. The receptors originated from a woman under 30 with rheumatoid arthritis.

V is TRBV29-1 and J is TRBJ1-2, with 7 bases matching TRBD1. The V segment lost 6 bases and the J segment 2 bases; nucleotides outside the gene matches: 6. The V gene's germline CDR1 is SQVTM and CDR2 ANQGSEA. There are 13 residues in the CDR3. This chain's CDR3 is CSVPTGRNYGYTF. Here the CDR3 DNA reads TGCAGCGTCCCGACAGGGAGAAACTATGGCTACACCTTC.

The V gene is TRBV6-5, the J gene TRBJ2-5; the match to TRBD2 covers 12 bases. Germline V gene data show CDR1 as MNHEY and CDR2 as SVGAGI. J gave up 5 bases and V 4 bases, and 5 bases lay outside the gene matches. The CDR3 consists of 15 residues. CDR3 nucleotides: TGTGCCAGCAGTTCGACTAGCGGGGGCGGGGAGACCCAGTACTTC. Its translation is CASSSTSGGGETQYF.

V usage is TRBV7-3 and J usage is TRBJ2-1; no reliable D call. CDR1 and CDR2 (germline): SGHTA, FQGTGA. This CDR3 is 16 amino acids long. Trimming cost V 4 bases and J 0 bases, with 13 bases left between them. The CDR3 bases are TGTGCCAGCAGCTCCTTCGGCGCTAGCTCCTACAATGAGCAGTTCTTC. Amino acids: CASSSFGASSYNEQFF.

The rearrangement joins TRBV25-1 to TRBJ1-2; unclear D gene. The CDR3 is 13 residues long. The germline V gene encodes CDR1 MGHDK and CDR2 SYGVNS. The germline V and J ends were trimmed by 3 bases and 4 bases, with 9 bases remaining between them. CDR3 nucleotides: TGTGCCAGCAGTGATGGGGAGGCCTATGGCTACACCTTC. Its protein is CASSDGEAYGYTF.

This chain uses TRBV20-1 with TRBJ1-2, with D maybe TRBD1 (5 bases). From germline, CDR1 is DFQATT and CDR2 SNEGSKA (reference sequence). The CDR3 is 11 residues long. Trimming took off 6 bases at V and 5 bases at J, with 10 bases between the two ends. DNA for the CDR3: TGCAGTGCCCCGGGGGGATATGGCTACACCTTC. This translates into CSAPGGYGYTF.

The chain combines TRBV19 with TRBJ2-3; 9 bases align to TRBD1. V lost 3 bases to trimming and J lost 0 bases; unmatched junction nucleotides: 10. Looked up from germline, CDR1 is LNHDA and CDR2 is SQIVND (reference sequence). This CDR3 has 18 amino acids. CDR3 DNA sequence: TGTGCCAGTAGTATCCCTCGGACAGGGGCCAATAGCACAGATACGCAGTATTTT. This codes for CASSIPRTGANSTDTQYF.

This chain links TRBV2 with TRBJ2-5, with D possibly TRBD2 on 6 matching bases. The CDR3 totals 14 residues. The V gene's germline CDR1 is SNHLY and CDR2 FYNNEI. V lost 3 bases and J lost 1, with 9 bases in between. Written as DNA, the CDR3 is TGTGCCAGCAGTGAGGAGGGAACCCAAGAGACCCAGTACTTC. Translated: CASSEEGTQETQYF.

The rearrangement links TRBV21-1 to TRBJ2-2; the DNA was not compared with TRBD1, the D call given in the table. TRBV21-1 corresponds to a pseudogene. The CDR3 has 15 residues. The CDR3 loop reads CASSNFLTDTPELFF. For the CDR3, the DNA is TGTGCCAGCAGCAACTTTCTGACGGACACCCCTGAGCTGTTTTTT.

This clone was found once. The V call is TRBV13, the J call TRBJ2-7, with a weak D call TRBD2 (5 bases). This CDR3 region has 13 residues. Trimming cost V 5 bases and J 3 bases, with 11 bases left between them. The germline V gene has CDR1 PRHDT and CDR2 FYEKMQ (reference sequence). The CDR3 sequence is CASSPPEGYEQYF. CDR3 DNA: TGTGCCAGCAGCCCCCCCGAGGGCTACGAGCAGTACTTC.

CDR3 sequence reads: CANHRDREPSGANVLTF. Written as DNA, the CDR3 is TGTGCCAACCACCGGGACAGGGAACCTTCTGGGGCCAACGTCCTGACTTTC. The chain carries TRBV2 and TRBJ2-6, with 9 bases aligning to TRBD1. Unmatched junction bases numbered 11, after V lost 10 bases and J lost 1 base. This CDR3 comprises 17 residues. The germline V gene encodes CDR1 SNHLY and CDR2 FYNNEI.

This chain uses TRBV6-1 with TRBJ2-7, with D perhaps TRBD1 (6 bases). With 4 bases removed from V and 7 bases from J, the gap between germline ends came to 20 bases. Per germline, CDR1 MNHNS and CDR2 SASEGT. The CDR3 has 15 amino acids. The CDR3 loop is CASSGGGWDPTEQYF. CDR3 nucleotide sequence: TGTGCCAGCAGTGGAGGGGGTTGGGATCCTACGGAGCAGTACTTC.

The sample holds one count of this clone. The V and J genes are TRBV13 and TRBJ2-1; TRBD1 matches 8 bases. Germline-derived CDR1 and CDR2 are PRHDT and FYEKMQ (reference sequence). CDR3 size: 17 residues. V dropped 1 base and J dropped 8; count of bases not matched to a gene: 13. As DNA, the CDR3 is TGTGCCAGCAGCTTAGAAGGGCGGACAGGGATCACGGATGAGCAGTTCTTC. This translates into CASSLEGRTGITDEQFF.

The chain carries TRBV7-6 and TRBJ2-7, with no clear D. Trimming removed 7 bases at V and 0 bases at J, with 10 bases between. CDR3 length: 13 residues. Germline loops: CDR1 SGHVS, CDR2 FNYEAQ. The CDR3 is CASTPGSSYEQYF. As DNA, the CDR3 is TGTGCCAGCACCCCTGGCAGCTCCTACGAGCAGTACTTC.

CDR3 loop: CASRGGRGGAYEQYF. The DNA of the CDR3 is TGTGCCAGCAGGGGGGGCCGGGGGGGGGCCTACGAGCAGTACTTC. This chain connects TRBV2 to TRBJ2-7; 8 bases fit TRBD2. The CDR3 totals 15 residues. Germline V gene data show CDR1 as SNHLY and CDR2 as FYNNEI. Germline trimming cut 6 bases from V and 2 bases from J; bases unmatched to any gene: 9.

The V gene is TRBV27, the J gene TRBJ2-7, with no clear D. Trimming pared 6 bases from V and 1 base from J, leaving 10 bases between. This CDR3 is built from 13 residues. Germline V CDR1 and CDR2: MNHEY, SMNVEV (reference sequence). CDR3 in amino acids: CASRFLQSYEQYF. Here the CDR3 DNA reads TGTGCCAGCAGATTTCTTCAGTCCTACGAGCAGTACTTC.